The source of this TCR beta chain is a study of cytomegalovirus exposure and HLA in healthy donors. Germline V CDR1 and CDR2: SNHLY, FYNNEI. V lost 10 bases and J lost 2, with 24 bases in between. The length of the CDR3 is 17 residues. Use of 60 Vbeta and 13 Jbeta primers characterized the PCR. Study processing details: A follow-up analysis tallied 65 million to 80 million unique TCR beta chains, roughly 11 million shared. Assay used: immunoSEQ multiplex PCR; TCRdb lists only in-frame clones, some missing. The DNA was the basis for D and trimming; V, J and clone size are from that table. The table lists some 140,000 clones, about 75% of them singletons. Overall study findings and caveats: Associated with HLA alleles at 0.05 false discovery rate in a later analysis were 17,000 or so TCR beta sequences. It is likely that the observed cluster of highly shared sequence variants was a sequencing artifact.

Concerning this clone itself: The antigen remains unidentified.

The chain uses TRBV2 and TRBJ1-5; D may be TRBD1 (6 bases). The sequenced sample was PBMCs. This TCR was recovered from a woman aged 40 to 49 in good health and CMV-seronegative. The CDR3 protein is CANKEFLGSGGNQPQHF. The CDR3 DNA reads as TGTGCCAACAAAGAATTCCTCGGGTCAGGGGGCAATCAGCCCCAGCATTTT.